The present T cell receptor beta chain was sequenced within a study of blood T cell repertoires in COVID-19. Per the original data handling: Counts of nucleated cells, estimated from reference gene primer amplification, were obtained. Profiling relied on immunoSEQ multiplex PCR, and the TCRdb table lists in-frame clones only, not all of them. V, J and clone size were drawn from that table, and D and trimming were deduced from the DNA. The data contain 10,000 or so clones, about 85% of them singletons. The CDR3 spans 14 residues. V lost 4 bases and J lost 8; bases outside the gene matches: 6. CDR1 SGHKS and CDR2 YYEKEE come from the germline V gene (reference sequence).

This sequence was found in a human donor in a cohort sampled during active COVID-19. The chain links TRBV5-5 to TRBJ1-2; 12 bases fit TRBD1. Material: peripheral blood. The CDR3 sequence: CASSKGQGALGYTF. The CDR3 region has the DNA TGTGCCAGCAGCAAGGGACAGGGGGCTTTAGGCTACACCTTC. Full variable domain (remainder filled in from reference TRBV5-5 and TRBJ1-2): DAGVTQSPTHLIKTRGQQVTLRCSPISGHKSVSWYQQVLGQGPQFIFQYYEKEERGRGNFPDRFSARQFPNYSSELNVNALLLGDSALYLCASSKGQGALGYTFGSGTRLTVV.